One sample yielded the 16 T cell receptor beta chains listed below, sequenced in a study of OX40 agonist ivuxolimab in advanced cancers. Receptors were amplified or captured by the immunoSEQ multiplex PCR assay. In its TCRdb copy, this immuneACCESS table keeps in-frame sequences only and misses some clones. Where compared with another copy, unresolved V genes explain less than half of these, and the others have no known cause. The sample includes about 22,000 clones, with 65% to 90% observed a single time. Of the sample, about a third falls within the top ten clones. The sequencing used CD4+ or CD8+ T cells sorted from blood, collected in a trial of the OX40 agonist ivuxolimab. These receptors were taken from an adult with an advanced solid tumor such as melanoma, head and neck, liver or kidney cancer.

The rearrangement links TRBV28 to TRBJ2-1; D is possibly TRBD1 or TRBD2 (5 bases each). With 5 bases removed from V and 0 bases from J, the gap between germline ends came to 17 bases. There are 17 residues in the CDR3. The V gene's germline CDR1 is MDHEN and CDR2 SYDVKM. CDR3 sequence reads: CASSRRRDASSYNEQFF. CDR3 bases: TGTGCCAGCAGTAGACGCCGGGACGCCTCCTCCTACAATGAGCAGTTCTTC.

The CDR3, as DNA: TGTGCCAGCAGCGTAGAGGGGAGTTCCAATGAAAAACTGTTTTTT. Its translation is CASSVEGSSNEKLFF. This chain uses TRBV9 with TRBJ1-4; a weak D match, TRBD1 (5 bases). The CDR3 runs to 15 residues. Germline V lookup: CDR1 SGDLS, CDR2 YYNGEE. V was pared by 0 bases and J by 5 bases, with 11 bases between.

J is TRBJ2-3 and V is TRBV14; D remains unclear. V was shortened by 0 bases and J by 1 base, with 5 bases between the two germline ends. This CDR3 is built from 14 residues. CDR1 is SGHDN, CDR2 FVKESK, per germline. The DNA for the CDR3 is TGTGCCAGCAGCCAAGATCTTGGCACAGATACGCAGTATTTT. This translates into CASSQDLGTDTQYF.

The gene calls are TRBV11-3 and TRBJ2-2; D remains ambiguous. Looked up from germline, CDR1 is SGHNT and CDR2 is YENEEA. CDR3 size: 16 residues. Trimming took 2 bases from V and 2 from J, leaving 12 bases between them. The CDR3 spells CASSLFTDTNTGELFF. The CDR3 nucleotides are TGTGCCAGCAGCTTATTCACCGACACTAACACCGGGGAGCTGTTTTTT.

The J gene is TRBJ2-1, the V gene TRBV5-1, with D maybe TRBD1 (6 bases). The CDR3 loop spans 13 amino acids. Looked up from germline, CDR1 is SGHRS and CDR2 is YFSETQ. Trimming stripped 0 bases from V and 6 bases from J, with 7 bases between. The CDR3 spells CASSLGTVNEQFF. The CDR3 DNA is TGCGCCAGCAGCTTGGGGACAGTCAATGAGCAGTTCTTC.

The rearrangement uses TRBV14 and TRBJ1-6, with D perhaps matching TRBD1 (5 bases). Germline CDR1 and CDR2: SGHDN and FVKESK. The CDR3 runs 15 residues. The V end was cut by 1 base, the J end by 7 bases, with 11 bases between. The CDR3 DNA sequence: TGTGCCAGCAGCCAAGTAGGTCAGGGCAATTCACCCCTCCACTTT. Translated, it gives CASSQVGQGNSPLHF.

The chain carries TRBV25-1 and TRBJ2-3, with D perhaps being TRBD1 or TRBD2 (7 bases each). This CDR3 comprises 17 residues. In germline, CDR1 is MGHDK, CDR2 SYGVNS. V was trimmed by 6 bases and J by 1 base, leaving 20 bases between them. Here the CDR3 reads CASSLSRGGAGTDTQYF. Written as DNA, the CDR3 is TGTGCCAGCAGCCTTTCCAGGGGGGGTGCGGGCACAGATACGCAGTATTTT.

This chain uses TRBV28 with TRBJ2-1; 10 nucleotides agree with TRBD2. The trim removed 4 bases at V and 7 bases at J, leaving 7 bases unmatched. The CDR3 consists of 15 residues. Germline-derived CDR1 and CDR2 are MDHEN and SYDVKM. This CDR3 reads CASSSAGGGKNEQFF. The CDR3 DNA is TGTGCCAGCAGTTCAGCGGGAGGGGGAAAAAATGAGCAGTTCTTC.

This clone appeared a single time. The rearrangement joins TRBV7-3 to TRBJ2-2, with 10 bases matching TRBD2. The CDR3 sequence is 15 residues long. Germline CDR1 reads SGHTA; CDR2 reads FQGTGA. Trimming removed 5 bases from V and 6 bases from J; junction bases left unmatched: 6. The CDR3 loop is CASSMTLAGAGELFF. The CDR3 DNA is TGTGCCAGCAGCATGACCCTAGCGGGAGCCGGGGAGCTGTTTTTT.

V usage is TRBV4-3 and J usage is TRBJ1-2; no definite D call. The CDR3 is made up of 12 amino acids. V shed 4 bases and J shed 5 bases, with 8 bases lying between them. Per the germline V gene, CDR1 is LGHNA and CDR2 is YSLEER. The CDR3: CASSLSGYGYTF. The CDR3 DNA follows: TGCGCCAGCAGCCTATCCGGGTATGGCTACACCTTC.

V is TRBV18 and J is TRBJ2-7, with D tentatively TRBD2 (6 bases). CDR1 is KGHSH, CDR2 LQKENI, per germline. This CDR3 has 12 residues. Between the trimmed V and J ends, which lost 3 bases and 10 bases, there was a span of 13 bases. The DNA of the CDR3 is TGTGCCAGCTCACCGGGGGGTAGCGACCAGTACTTC. Its protein product is CASSPGGSDQYF.

This clone occurred a few times. The chain links TRBV11-2 to TRBJ2-5, with TRBD1 matching over 8 bases. V lost 1 base, J lost 4 bases, and 11 bases stayed unmatched. The CDR3 sequence is 17 residues long. The V gene's germline CDR1 is SGHAT and CDR2 FQNNGV. The CDR3 region has the DNA TGTGCCAGCAGCTTAGGGTCGACAGGGGCGTCCGGAGAGACCCAGTACTTC. This codes for CASSLGSTGASGETQYF.

This clone was seen more than once but under ten times. The chain couples TRBV6-6 to TRBJ1-5; the D is unclear. CDR1 is MNHNY and CDR2 is SVGAGI in the germline V gene (reference sequence). The V gene lost 8 bases and the J gene lost 4 bases, with 12 bases spanning the gap. The CDR3 is 13 amino acids. The CDR3 region is CASFPGGNQPQHF. The CDR3 region has the DNA TGTGCCAGCTTTCCGGGCGGGAATCAGCCCCAGCATTTT.

The rearrangement joins TRBV25-1 to TRBJ1-5, with TRBD1 identical over 8 bases. J was trimmed by 7 bases and V by 4 bases; bases with no gene match: 3. The CDR3 has 13 amino acids. CDR1 is MGHDK, CDR2 SYGVNS, per germline. The CDR3 DNA is TGTGCCAGCAGTGGGACAGGGACGCAGCCCCAGCATTTT. Translation gives CASSGTGTQPQHF. Full variable domain (outside the CDR3, taken from reference TRBV25-1 and TRBJ1-5): EADIYQTPRYLVIGTGKKITLECSQTMGHDKMYWYQQDPGMELHLIHYSYGVNSTEKGDLSSESTVSRIRTEHFPLTLESARPSHTSQYLCASSGTGTQPQHFGDGTRLSIL.

The CDR3 region is CASSLVGGDQPQHF. CDR3 nucleotides: TGCGCCAGCAGCTTGGTGGGGGGGGATCAGCCCCAGCATTTT. The chain recombines TRBV5-1 with TRBJ1-5, with D maybe TRBD1 (5 bases). The V end lost 0 bases, the J end lost 5 bases, and 9 bases lay between the germline ends. Germline CDR1 SGHRS, CDR2 YFSETQ. The CDR3 is 14 residues long.

The chain employs TRBV7-3 and TRBJ2-7; D gene unclear. The CDR3 runs 13 residues. The V end was cut by 4 bases, the J end by 0 bases, with 7 bases between. Germline V lookup: CDR1 SGHTA, CDR2 FQGTGA. The CDR3 protein is CASSSLTSYEQYF. The CDR3 bases are TGTGCCAGCAGCTCATTGACCTCCTACGAGCAGTACTTC.